This T cell receptor (beta chain) originates from a study of blood T cells in healthy people across ages. For the second PCR, which ran for about 7 to 11 cycles, a sample-barcoded 5' primer and a J-beta primer mix were used. TCRdb independently ran MiXCR on the 5' RACE reads; one entry per CDR3 protein. The table includes 1.5 million to 1.8 million distinct CDR3 sequences, roughly two fifths detected once. V dropped 2 bases and J dropped 4 bases, with 15 bases sitting between them. Germline V gene lookup returns CDR1 SGHTA and CDR2 FQGNSA. CDR3 length equals 15 residues. In its sample, this clonotype was seen a few times.

Sequencing input: blood. The J gene is TRBJ2-7, the V gene TRBV7-2; no clear D. The TCR was taken from a woman aged 18-35 years in good health. CDR3 protein: CASSLKAAWDYEQYF. CDR3 DNA sequence: TGTGCCAGCAGCTTAAAGGCTGCATGGGATTACGAGCAGTACTTC.